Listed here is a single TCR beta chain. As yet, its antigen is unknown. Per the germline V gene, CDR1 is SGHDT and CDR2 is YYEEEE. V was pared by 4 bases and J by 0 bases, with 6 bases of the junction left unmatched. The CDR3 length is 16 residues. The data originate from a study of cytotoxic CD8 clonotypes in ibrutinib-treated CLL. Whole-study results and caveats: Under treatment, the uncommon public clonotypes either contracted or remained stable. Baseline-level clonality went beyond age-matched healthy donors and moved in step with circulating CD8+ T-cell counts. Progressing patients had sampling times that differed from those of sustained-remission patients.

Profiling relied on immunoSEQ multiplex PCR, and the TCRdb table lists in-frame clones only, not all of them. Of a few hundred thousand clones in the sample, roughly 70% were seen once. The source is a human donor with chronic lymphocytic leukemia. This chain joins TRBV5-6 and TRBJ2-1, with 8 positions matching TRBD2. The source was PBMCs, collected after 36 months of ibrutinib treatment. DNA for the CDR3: TGTGCCAGCAGCCAATTCCGGGGGGGCTCCTACAATGAGCAGTTCTTC. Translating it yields CASSQFRGGSYNEQFF.